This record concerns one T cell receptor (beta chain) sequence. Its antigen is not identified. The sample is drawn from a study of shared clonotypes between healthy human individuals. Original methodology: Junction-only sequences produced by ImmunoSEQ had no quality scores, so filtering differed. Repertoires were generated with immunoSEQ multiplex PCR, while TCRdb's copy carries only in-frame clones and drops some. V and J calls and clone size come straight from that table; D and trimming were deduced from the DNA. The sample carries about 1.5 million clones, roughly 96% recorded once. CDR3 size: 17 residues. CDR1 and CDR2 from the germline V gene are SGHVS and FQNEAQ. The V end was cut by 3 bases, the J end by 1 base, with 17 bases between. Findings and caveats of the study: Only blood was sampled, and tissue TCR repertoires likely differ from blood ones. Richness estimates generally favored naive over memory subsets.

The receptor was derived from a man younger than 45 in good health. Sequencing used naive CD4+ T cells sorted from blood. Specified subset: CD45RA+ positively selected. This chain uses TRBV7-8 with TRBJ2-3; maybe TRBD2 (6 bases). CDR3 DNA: TGTGCCAGCAGCTTTCTCTCGGGAGTGAGCGGCACAGATACGCAGTATTTT. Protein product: CASSFLSGVSGTDTQYF. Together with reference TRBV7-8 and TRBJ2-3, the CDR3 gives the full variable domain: GAGVSQSPRYKVAKRGQDVALRCDPISGHVSLFWYQQALGQGPEFLTYFQNEAQLDKSGLPSDRFFAERPEGSVSTLKIQRTQQEDSAVYLCASSFLSGVSGTDTQYFGPGTRLTVL.